This T cell receptor (beta chain) was observed in a study of control samples from healthy donors and cancer patients. CDR1 is MNHEY, CDR2 SVGAGI, per germline. CDR3 length: 11 amino acids. The germline V and J ends were trimmed by 6 bases and 0 bases, with 2 bases remaining between them. The protocol was immunoSEQ multiplex PCR, while the TCRdb copy is restricted to in-frame clones and leaves out a portion. Here the sample spans tens of thousands of clones, around 95% being singletons. The receptor comes from a woman aged 30 to 39 in good health. Sequences were obtained from blood. The chain uses TRBV6-5 and TRBJ2-5; D unresolved. The DNA for the CDR3 is TGTGCCAGCAGACACCAAGAGACCCAGTACTTC. Protein product: CASRHQETQYF.